The 8 T cell receptor beta chains reported below all come from one sample, sequenced in a study of early T cells in non-severe SARS-CoV-2 infection. One entry per CDR3 protein results from TCRdb running MiXCR on the 5' RACE reads. The sample has roughly 100,000 distinct CDR3 sequences, around 14% seen once. Input material: whole blood. The source is an adult who was a healthcare worker with PCR-confirmed SARS-CoV-2 infection or an uninfected control (not recorded which).

The CDR3 nucleotides are TGTGCCAGCAGCTTAGAGGGGGATACGCAGTATTTT. It is translated as CASSLEGDTQYF. This chain joins TRBV11-3 and TRBJ2-3, with D unclear. Germline-derived CDR1 and CDR2 are SGHNT and YENEEA. V lost 0 bases and J lost 6, with 4 bases in between. The CDR3 covers 12 residues.

This clonotype appeared many times. The chain combines TRBV15 with TRBJ1-5; 9 bases line up with TRBD1. With 3 bases clipped from V and 7 bases from J, the junction kept 4 bases outside the gene matches. CDR1 LNHNV and CDR2 YYDKDF come from the germline V gene (reference sequence). This CDR3 region has 14 residues. The CDR3 spells CATSRTGGGQPQHF. In DNA, the CDR3 is TGTGCCACCAGCAGGACAGGGGGTGGACAGCCCCAGCATTTT.

J is TRBJ1-2 and V is TRBV6-1; D unclear. Per the germline V gene, CDR1 is MNHNS and CDR2 is SASEGT. V lost 7 bases to trimming and J lost 4 bases, with 13 bases between them. This CDR3 is built from 13 residues. This CDR3 is CASTRRAGYGYTF. CDR3 sequence (DNA): TGTGCCAGCACAAGGCGGGCAGGCTATGGCTACACCTTC.

In this sample, this clonotype turned up a few times. The rearrangement links TRBV5-1 to TRBJ2-7; D may be TRBD2 (5 bases). This CDR3 region has 12 residues. The V and J ends lost 4 bases and 7 bases respectively, with 12 bases between them. Germline V gives CDR1 SGHRS, CDR2 YFSETQ. In DNA form, the CDR3 reads TGCGCCAGCAGCCCTCGGGGATCTGAGCAGTACTTC. Translated: CASSPRGSEQYF. Combining the CDR3 with reference TRBV5-1 and TRBJ2-7 gives the whole variable domain KAGVTQTPRYLIKTRGQQVTLSCSPISGHRSVSWYQQTPGQGLQFLFEYFSETQRNKGNFPGRFSGRQFSNSRSEMNVSTLELGDSALYLCASSPRGSEQYFGPGTRLTVT.

This clonotype was observed a single time. A much larger clonotype is one base distant, so this may be a read error. The chain recombines TRBV6-1 with TRBJ2-7, with a tentative D call TRBD2 (5 bases). The germline V and J ends were trimmed by 4 bases and 6 bases, with 19 bases remaining between them. CDR1 is MNHNS, CDR2 SASEGT, per germline. The CDR3 totals 15 residues. CDR3 region: CASSGVDFPTCEQYF. In DNA form, the CDR3 reads TGTGCCAGCAGTGGCGTGGACTTTCCGACCTGCGAGCAGTACTTC.

There are a few counts of this clonotype. The rearrangement uses TRBV29-1 and TRBJ2-7; TRBD2 agrees at 10 bases. CDR3 size: 13 residues. CDR1 and CDR2 from the germline V gene are SQVTM and ANQGSEA. J was trimmed by 6 bases and V by 6 bases; bases with no gene match: 8. DNA for the CDR3: TGCAGCGTGTTAGGGCTAGCGGGGGCCGAGCAGTACTTC. Its protein product is CSVLGLAGAEQYF.

Points on this clonotype: The conserved phenylalanine or tryptophan is not found at the CDR3 terminus, so this likely reflects a read error. This chain joins TRBV7-8 and TRBJ2-7, with D uncertain. Germline CDR1 is SGHVS and CDR2 is FQNEAQ. V lost 4 bases and J lost 2, with 9 bases in between. This CDR3 is built from 13 residues. CDR3 in DNA: TGTGCCAGCAGCTCAAGAGCCGCCTACGAGCAGTACTTA. Translation gives CASSSRAAYEQYL.

This clonotype occurred many times. The gene calls are TRBV11-1 and TRBJ2-3; 9 bases align to TRBD2. The CDR3 runs to 14 residues. V shed 3 bases and J 11 bases; nucleotides not matched to a gene: 9. Germline V gene sequence: CDR1 SGHAT, CDR2 FQDESV (reference sequence). As DNA, the CDR3 is TGTGCCAGCAGCTTTGGGACTAGCCCAGGGGGGCAGTATTTT. Translating it yields CASSFGTSPGGQYF.